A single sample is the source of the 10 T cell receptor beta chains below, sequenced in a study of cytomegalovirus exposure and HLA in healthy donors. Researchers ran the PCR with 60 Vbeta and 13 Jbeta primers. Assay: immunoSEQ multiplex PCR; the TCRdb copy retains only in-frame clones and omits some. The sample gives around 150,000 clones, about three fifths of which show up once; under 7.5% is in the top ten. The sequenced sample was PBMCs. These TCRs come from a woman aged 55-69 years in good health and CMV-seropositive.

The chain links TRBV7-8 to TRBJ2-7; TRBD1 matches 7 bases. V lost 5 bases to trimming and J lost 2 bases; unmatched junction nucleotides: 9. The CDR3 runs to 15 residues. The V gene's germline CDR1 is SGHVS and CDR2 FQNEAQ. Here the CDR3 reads CASSARDSITYEQYF. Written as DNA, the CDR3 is TGTGCCAGCAGCGCAAGGGACAGCATAACCTACGAGCAGTACTTC.

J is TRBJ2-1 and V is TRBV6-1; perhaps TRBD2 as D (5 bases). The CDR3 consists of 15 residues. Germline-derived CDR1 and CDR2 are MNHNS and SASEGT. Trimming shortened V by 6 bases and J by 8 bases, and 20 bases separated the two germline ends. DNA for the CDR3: TGTGCCAGCAGGCGGGCAGATTCAATGTACGATGAGCAGTTCTTC. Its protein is CASRRADSMYDEQFF.

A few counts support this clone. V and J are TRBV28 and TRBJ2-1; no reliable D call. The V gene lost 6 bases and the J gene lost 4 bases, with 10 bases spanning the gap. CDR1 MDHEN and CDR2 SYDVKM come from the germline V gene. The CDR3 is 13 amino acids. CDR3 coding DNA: TGTGCCAGCAGGACAAACAGTTACAATGAGCAGTTCTTC. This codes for CASRTNSYNEQFF.

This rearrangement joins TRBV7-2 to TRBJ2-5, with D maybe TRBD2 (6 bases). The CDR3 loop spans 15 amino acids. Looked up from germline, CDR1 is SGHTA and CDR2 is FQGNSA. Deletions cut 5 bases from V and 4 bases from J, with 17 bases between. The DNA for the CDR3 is TGTGCCAGCAGCCAGTCGGGGGTGCTGCGAGAGACCCAGTACTTC. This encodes CASSQSGVLRETQYF.

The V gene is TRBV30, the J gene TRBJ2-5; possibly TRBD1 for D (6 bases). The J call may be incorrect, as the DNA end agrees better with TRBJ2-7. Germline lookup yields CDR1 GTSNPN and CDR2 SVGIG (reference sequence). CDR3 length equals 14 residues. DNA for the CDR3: TGTGCCTGGAGTGGCAGGGGATCCCTATACGAGCAGTACTTC. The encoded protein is CAWSGRGSLYEQYF.

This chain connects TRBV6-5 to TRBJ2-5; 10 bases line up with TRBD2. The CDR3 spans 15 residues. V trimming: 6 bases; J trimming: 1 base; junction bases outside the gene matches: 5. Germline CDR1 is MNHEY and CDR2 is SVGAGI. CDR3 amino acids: CASSLLAGPQETQYF. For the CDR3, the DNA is TGTGCCAGCAGCCTACTAGCGGGACCCCAAGAGACCCAGTACTTC.

CDR3 amino acids: CASKTPVSYEQYF. CDR3 in DNA: TGTGCCAGCAAAACCCCTGTCAGCTACGAGCAGTACTTC. This rearrangement joins TRBV28 to TRBJ2-7; unclear D gene. The CDR3 is 13 amino acids. V lost 7 bases and J 3 bases, leaving 13 bases between the germline ends. From germline, CDR1 is MDHEN and CDR2 SYDVKM.

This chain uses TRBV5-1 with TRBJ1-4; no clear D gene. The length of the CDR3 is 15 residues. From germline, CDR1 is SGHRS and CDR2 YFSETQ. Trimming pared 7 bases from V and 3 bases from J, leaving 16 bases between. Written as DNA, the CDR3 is TGCGCCAGCTCAGACGGGTATGGGTCTAATGAAAAACTGTTTTTT. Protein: CASSDGYGSNEKLFF.

CDR3 residues: CASSPLTTGVSEQYF. Here the CDR3 DNA reads TGTGCCAGCAGCCCCTTGACAACGGGGGTCTCCGAGCAGTACTTC. The chain uses TRBV5-8 and TRBJ2-7; possibly TRBD2 for D (6 bases). Germline V gene lookup returns CDR1 SGHTS and CDR2 YDEGEE. The CDR3 extends over 15 amino acids. Trimming took off 4 bases at V and 6 bases at J, with 20 bases between the two ends.

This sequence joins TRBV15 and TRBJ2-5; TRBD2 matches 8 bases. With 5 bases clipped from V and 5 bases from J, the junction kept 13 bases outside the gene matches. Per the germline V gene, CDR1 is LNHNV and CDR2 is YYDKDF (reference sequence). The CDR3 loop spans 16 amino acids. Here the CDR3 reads CATSERGRLGWETQYF. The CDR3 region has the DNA TGTGCCACCAGCGAGCGCGGGAGGCTTGGGTGGGAGACCCAGTACTTC.